These T cell receptor beta chains were read from a single sample in a study of T cells after yellow fever vaccination. TCRdb re-analysed the 5' RACE reads in MiXCR, keeping a single row per CDR3 protein. This sample carries about 320,000 distinct CDR3 sequences, around 10% of them seen once, and the ten largest clones take 3.3%. The sequenced sample was CD4+ T cells sorted from PBMCs, obtained 45 days after the yellow fever booster vaccination. Every receptor here comes from a man aged 18 to 30 who received the YFV17D yellow fever vaccine. CDR3s include the opening cysteine and the closing phenylalanine or tryptophan. D genes are given only for firm matches. Size is stated for part of the rows, as once, few or many counts, or as a class when the clone is expanded.

d_gene | abundance | j_gene | v_gene | CDR3nt | CDR3aa
NA | NA | TRBJ2-1 | TRBV6-1 | TGTGCCAGCAGTGAAGGGGCAGGGACGCGGGAGCAGTTCTTC | CASSEGAGTREQFF
NA | many | TRBJ1-2 | TRBV10-3 | TGTGCCATCAGGGGAGGGGTCTTGTCTAACTATGGCTACACCTTC | CAIRGGVLSNYGYTF
NA | few | TRBJ1-6 | TRBV18 | TGTGCCAGCTCCCGGATATCCGACGACAATTCACCCCTCCACTTT | CASSRISDDNSPLHF
TRBD2 | many | TRBJ2-3 | TRBV7-3 | TGTGCCAGCAGCTTAACGGGGGGGTTCGGAGATACGCAGTATTTT | CASSLTGGFGDTQYF
NA | NA | TRBJ1-6 | TRBV5-4 | TGTGCCAGCAGCTTGGCCACGTTGGGGCTTTCGGGTTCACCCCTCCACTTT | CASSLATLGLSGSPLHF
NA | many | TRBJ1-3 | TRBV12-3/TRBV12-4 | TGTGCCAGCAGTTTGAGGATCAACACCATATATTTT | CASSLRINTIYF
NA | NA | TRBJ1-1 | TRBV19 | TGTGCCAGTAGTATTGATACAACGATAATGATGGCTTTCTTT | CASSIDTTIMMAFF
NA | few | TRBJ2-6 | TRBV7-2 | TGTGCCAGCAGCCAGCTAGGACAGACCTCTGGGGCCAACGTCCTGACTTTC | CASSQLGQTSGANVLTF
NA | NA | TRBJ1-3 | TRBV12-3/TRBV12-4 | TGTGCCAGCAGGAGTCGAAACTCTGGAAACACCATATATTTT | CASRSRNSGNTIYF
NA | NA | TRBJ1-4 | TRBV30 | TGTGCCTGGAGCGACACCGGGGCCCTCGGTGGAAAACTGTTTTTT | CAWSDTGALGGKLFF
TRBD2 | few | TRBJ2-1 | TRBV6-2/TRBV6-3 | TGTGCCAGCAGCCCACACCTTAGCGGGGGGCCCAATGAGCAGTTCTTC | CASSPHLSGGPNEQFF
NA | NA | TRBJ2-2 | TRBV6-1 | TGTGCCAGCAGTGTTTTAGTGGGGACCGGGGAGCTGTTTTTT | CASSVLVGTGELFF
NA | NA | TRBJ1-1 | TRBV30 | TGTGCCTGGAGTAGAGGGTCGGAAGGCACTGAAGCTTTCTTT | CAWSRGSEGTEAFF
TRBD1 | many | TRBJ2-7 | TRBV4-1 | TGCGCCAGCAGCCCGTCCGGACAGGGGTACTCCTACGAGCAGTACTTC | CASSPSGQGYSYEQYF
NA | NA | TRBJ2-3 | TRBV7-2 | TGTGCCAGCAGCTTACTGGGGGGGGGGGCCCCAGATACGCAGTATTTT | CASSLLGGGAPDTQYF
NA | NA | TRBJ1-2 | TRBV7-2 | TGTGCCAGCAGCTTCACTCCTGGCTCCCGCTACACCTTC | CASSFTPGSRYTF
NA | few | TRBJ2-3 | TRBV2 | TGTGCCAGCAGCCAACCCCGGCCAGGGGCGCAGTATTTT | CASSQPRPGAQYF
NA | many | TRBJ1-2 | TRBV5-1 | TGCGCCAGCAGCTTCGGGGGCCCCAACTATGGCTACACCTTC | CASSFGGPNYGYTF
NA | many | TRBJ2-5 | TRBV14 | TGTGCCAGCAGCCTCCGGGCCGGCCAAGAGACCCAGTACTTC | CASSLRAGQETQYF
NA | many | TRBJ2-7 | TRBV4-3 | TGCGCCAGCAGTCGTACGACAGAACTCTACGAGCAGTACTTC | CASSRTTELYEQYF
TRBD1 | many | TRBJ2-3 | TRBV29-1 | TGCAGCGCTGACAGGGTCACAGATACGCAGTATTTT | CSADRVTDTQYF
TRBD1 | few | TRBJ1-6 | TRBV5-6 | TGTGCCAGCAGCTTGGCCAGGGGGCGGATAGGGAATTCACCCCTCCACTTT | CASSLARGRIGNSPLHF
NA | NA | TRBJ1-6 | TRBV3-1 | TGTGCCAGCAGCCACCAGGGATCACCCCTCCACTTT | CASSHQGSPLHF
NA | NA | TRBJ1-5 | TRBV10-3 | TGTGCCGCCCCGGGGGGGGGAGAGAGCAATCAGCCCCAGCATTTT | CAAPGGGESNQPQHF
TRBD2 | many | TRBJ2-1 | TRBV7-2 | TGTGCCAGCAGCTTTGGCGGGGGGTACAATGAGCAGTTCTTC | CASSFGGGYNEQFF
NA | NA | TRBJ1-1 | TRBV28 | TGTGCCAGCAGTTTACCGGGGGCTTTAAGAACTGAAGCTTTCTTT | CASSLPGALRTEAFF
TRBD1 | NA | TRBJ1-2 | TRBV2 | TGTGCCAGCAGTGCGGGACAGGGGGCGTACTATGGCTACACCTTC | CASSAGQGAYYGYTF
NA | NA | TRBJ2-1 | TRBV2 | TGTGCCAGCAGTGAGGAAACAGCAGCTTACAATGAGCAGTTCTTC | CASSEETAAYNEQFF
NA | few | TRBJ1-2 | TRBV12-3/TRBV12-4 | TGTGCCAGCACCGTATCTAATAACTATGGCTACACCTTC | CASTVSNNYGYTF
NA | NA | TRBJ1-2 | TRBV5-1 | TGCGCCAGCAGCTTGGGGACAGCCTCAGCAGGGGGCTACACCTTC | CASSLGTASAGGYTF